Below, 29 T cell receptor beta chains from the same sample are listed, as sequenced in a study of beta chain features in type 1 diabetes. Points from the study as a whole: Shortening of TCRB CDR3s, moderate but significant, appeared in all four CD4+ subsets of Type 1 diabetes patients.

For these receptors, no antigen is known. Isolated RNA was reverse transcribed in full, so expressed TCRB transcripts were sequenced. The method was immunoSEQ multiplex PCR; TCRdb's version includes in-frame clones alone and lacks a portion of them. The sample comprises 250,000 to 350,000 clones, 15% of which are singletons, and 0.015% to 0.017% rests with the top ten. Sequencing was done on a sample of naive CD4+ T cells from blood. The source of these receptors is a man aged 18 to 30 with type 1 diabetes.

This clone occurred a few times. The chain is built from TRBV29-1 and TRBJ1-5, with TRBD1 matching 7 bases. The CDR3 is made up of 13 amino acids. J lost 3 bases, V lost 6 bases, and 5 bases had no gene match. CDR1 is SQVTM and CDR2 is ANQGSEA in the germline V gene. CDR3 region: CSVGDSFNQPQHF. CDR3 bases: TGCAGCGTGGGGGACAGTTTCAATCAGCCCCAGCATTTT.

This chain uses TRBV6-5 with TRBJ1-1; possibly TRBD1 for D (6 bases). The CDR3 extends over 14 amino acids. The germline CDR1 and CDR2 sequences are MNHEY and SVGAGI. Trimming shortened V by 6 bases and J by 2 bases, and 13 bases separated the two germline ends. CDR3 loop: CASREDRLNTEAFF. CDR3 DNA: TGTGCCAGCAGAGAAGACAGGCTTAACACTGAAGCTTTCTTT.

The sample holds a few counts of this clone. The CDR3 coding sequence is TGTGCCAGTAGAGCGAACAGGGGGCTGGGACAAGAGACCCAGTACTTC. Amino acids: CASRANRGLGQETQYF. The gene calls are TRBV19 and TRBJ2-5; 9 bases line up with TRBD1. This CDR3 has 16 residues. Germline loops: CDR1 LNHDA, CDR2 SQIVND (reference sequence). After removal of 6 bases from V and 2 bases from J, the junction contained 10 bases not matched to a gene.

The V gene is TRBV4-1, the J gene TRBJ2-6, with D possibly being TRBD1 (5 bases). The CDR3 extends over 16 amino acids. Germline lookup yields CDR1 MGHRA and CDR2 YSYEKL. Trimming removed 3 bases at V and 3 bases at J, with 12 bases between. The CDR3 spells CASSQPTGGGANVLTF. CDR3 DNA sequence: TGCGCCAGCAGCCAGCCTACAGGTGGTGGGGCCAACGTCCTGACTTTC.

This clone was seen a handful of times. The rearrangement links TRBV18 to TRBJ2-7; D perhaps matches TRBD1 (6 bases). The germline V gene has CDR1 KGHSH and CDR2 LQKENI. The CDR3 contains 14 residues. V dropped 5 bases and J dropped 0 bases, with 11 bases sitting between them. CDR3: CASSSYRDSYEQYF. CDR3 DNA sequence: TGTGCCAGCTCATCCTACAGGGACTCCTACGAGCAGTACTTC.

This clone came up a few times. The chain recombines TRBV25-1 with TRBJ2-5, with D tentatively TRBD1 (5 bases). V gave up 6 bases and J gave up 2 bases, with 10 bases separating them. Germline-derived CDR1 and CDR2 are MGHDK and SYGVNS. CDR3 length equals 13 residues. The CDR3 region is CASSSTVQETQYF. In DNA, the CDR3 is TGTGCCAGCAGCTCGACAGTACAAGAGACCCAGTACTTC.

The chain couples TRBV5-1 to TRBJ2-5; TRBD2 matches at 16 bases. Germline values: CDR1 SGHRS, CDR2 YFSETQ. The length of the CDR3 is 18 residues. V trimming: 5 bases; J trimming: 5 bases; junction bases outside the gene matches: 12. CDR3: CASRPGTSGRALDETQYF. CDR3 bases: TGCGCCAGCAGACCCGGGACTAGCGGGAGGGCCTTGGATGAGACCCAGTACTTC.

V and J are TRBV5-1 and TRBJ2-7; TRBD2 matches 7 bases. The CDR3 runs 14 residues. J lost 0 bases, V lost 1 base, and 1 base had no gene match. Germline values: CDR1 SGHRS, CDR2 YFSETQ. CDR3 amino acids: CASSLPSGSYEQYF. CDR3 sequence (DNA): TGCGCCAGCAGCTTGCCTAGCGGCTCCTACGAGCAGTACTTC.

This clone appeared a few times. The rearrangement joins TRBV7-6 to TRBJ2-2; a weak D match, TRBD2 (6 bases). With 2 bases removed from V and 6 bases from J, the gap between germline ends came to 10 bases. There are 14 residues in the CDR3. Germline-derived CDR1 and CDR2 are SGHVS and FNYEAQ. As DNA, the CDR3 is TGTGCCAGCAGCTTACTCGGGGGTTCCGGGGAGCTGTTTTTT. It specifies CASSLLGGSGELFF.

The genes are TRBV7-9 and TRBJ1-3; 7 nucleotides agree with TRBD1. Germline V gives CDR1 SEHNR, CDR2 FQNEAQ (reference sequence). J lost 1 base, V lost 5 bases, and 8 bases had no gene match. The CDR3 runs 16 residues. CDR3 DNA: TGTGCCAGCAGCCCATACCAGGGGGAGTCTGGAAACACCATATATTTT. Protein sequence: CASSPYQGESGNTIYF. Variable domain in full (rest from reference TRBV7-9 and TRBJ1-3): DTGVSQNPRHKITKRGQNVTFRCDPISEHNRLYWYRQTLGQGPEFLTYFQNEAQLEKSRLLSDRFSAERPKGSFSTLEIQRTEQGDSAMYLCASSPYQGESGNTIYFGEGSWLTVV.

This clone was detected a few times. This chain links TRBV4-3 with TRBJ2-3; 12 positions agree with TRBD1. The CDR3 extends over 18 amino acids. The germline CDR1 and CDR2 sequences are LGHNA and YSLEER. The V gene end was trimmed by 0 bases and the J gene end by 5 bases; junction bases not matched to a gene: 9. CDR3 protein: CASSQDRGTGGLGDTQYF. CDR3 nucleotides: TGCGCCAGCAGCCAAGATCGGGGGACAGGGGGCCTGGGAGATACGCAGTATTTT.

The gene calls are TRBV28 and TRBJ2-1, with D possibly being TRBD2 (5 bases). CDR1 is MDHEN, CDR2 SYDVKM, per germline. The CDR3 is 15 amino acids. The V and J ends lost 1 base and 7 bases respectively, with 14 bases between them. The CDR3 region is CASSLSAANGNEQFF. The CDR3 DNA follows: TGTGCCAGCAGTTTATCAGCGGCGAACGGGAATGAGCAGTTCTTC. Variable domain in full (rest from reference TRBV28 and TRBJ2-1): DVKVTQSSRYLVKRTGEKVFLECVQDMDHENMFWYRQDPGLGLRLIYFSYDVKMKEKGDIPEGYSVSREKKERFSLILESASTNQTSMYLCASSLSAANGNEQFFGPGTRLTVL.

This rearrangement joins TRBV2 to TRBJ2-1, with D uncertain. The V gene lost 5 bases and the J gene lost 9 bases, with 5 bases spanning the gap. Germline CDR1 and CDR2: SNHLY and FYNNEI. The CDR3 is 10 amino acids. CDR3 bases: TGTGCCAGCAGTATCGTTGAGCAGTTCTTC. This sequence encodes CASSIVEQFF.

The chain joins TRBV7-2 to TRBJ2-1; 16 bases line up with TRBD2. V gave up 5 bases and J gave up 12 bases; unmatched junction bases: 7. The germline V gene has CDR1 SGHTA and CDR2 FQGNSA. There are 15 residues in the CDR3. CDR3 loop: CASSAPGLAGGMQFF. Here the CDR3 DNA reads TGTGCCAGCAGCGCTCCGGGACTAGCGGGGGGGATGCAGTTCTTC.

This clone was seen a few times. The V gene is TRBV5-1, the J gene TRBJ2-3, with D uncertain. The length of the CDR3 is 15 residues. CDR1 is SGHRS and CDR2 is YFSETQ in the germline V gene. The germline V and J ends were trimmed by 1 base and 4 bases, with 13 bases remaining between them. Here the CDR3 reads CASSLSHQPADTQYF. DNA of the CDR3: TGCGCCAGCAGCTTGAGCCATCAACCGGCAGATACGCAGTATTTT.

The V gene is TRBV5-1, the J gene TRBJ2-5; 7 nucleotides line up with TRBD2. The trim removed 6 bases at V and 1 base at J, leaving 6 bases unmatched. Germline assignment: CDR1 SGHRS and CDR2 YFSETQ. This CDR3 has 14 residues. CDR3 in amino acids: CASTSGGPQETQYF. CDR3 in DNA: TGCGCCAGCACCTCGGGGGGTCCCCAAGAGACCCAGTACTTC.

This clone occurred a few times. The chain combines TRBV2 with TRBJ2-5, with TRBD1 as a possible D gene (6 bases). V shed 5 bases and J shed 0 bases, with 10 bases lying between them. CDR1 is SNHLY, CDR2 FYNNEI, per germline. This CDR3 spans 14 amino acids. The CDR3 loop reads CASSFQGNQETQYF. CDR3 DNA: TGTGCCAGCAGTTTTCAGGGGAACCAAGAGACCCAGTACTTC. The full variable domain, rest sourced from reference TRBV2 and TRBJ2-5, is EPEVTQTPSHQVTQMGQEVILRCVPISNHLYFYWYRQILGQKVEFLVSFYNNEISEKSEIFDDQFSVERPDGSNFTLKIRSTKLEDSAMYFCASSFQGNQETQYFGPGTRLLVL.

There are a few counts of this clone. V and J are TRBV2 and TRBJ2-4; D gene uncertain. This CDR3 region has 15 residues. V lost 3 bases and J lost 0, with 9 bases in between. The germline V gene has CDR1 SNHLY and CDR2 FYNNEI. The CDR3 coding sequence is TGTGCCAGCAGTGAGCAGGATCTAGCCAAAAACATTCAGTACTTC. Its translation: CASSEQDLAKNIQYF.

The rearrangement joins TRBV28 to TRBJ2-3; 7 bases agree with TRBD2. Germline CDR1 and CDR2: MDHEN and SYDVKM. The CDR3 is 15 amino acids. The V gene end was trimmed by 3 bases and the J gene end by 2 bases; junction bases not matched to a gene: 5. The CDR3 reads CASSFPAGNTDTQYF. Written as DNA, the CDR3 is TGTGCCAGCAGTTTCCCAGCGGGGAACACAGATACGCAGTATTTT.

The rearrangement joins TRBV4-3 to TRBJ1-2; no clear D gene. The V gene's germline CDR1 is LGHNA and CDR2 YSLEER. This CDR3 contains 15 residues. V lost 0 bases to trimming and J lost 4 bases, with 12 bases between them. CDR3 bases: TGCGCCAGCAGCCAAGAGCTCACAGCTCTCTATGGCTACACCTTC. Translated: CASSQELTALYGYTF.

V and J are TRBV30 and TRBJ2-1; tentative D call: TRBD1 (5 bases). CDR3 length: 15 amino acids. The germline V gene has CDR1 GTSNPN and CDR2 SVGIG (reference sequence). Trimming removed 1 base at V and 3 bases at J, with 13 bases between. CDR3 in DNA: TGTGCCTGGAGTGAGAAGGGGTTAAACTACAATGAGCAGTTCTTC. Translation gives CAWSEKGLNYNEQFF.

CDR3 protein: CASSLQGASAYEQYF. The DNA of the CDR3 is TGTGCCAGCAGCTTGCAGGGGGCTAGCGCCTACGAGCAGTACTTC. The chain uses TRBV7-9 and TRBJ2-7, with 8 bases lining up with TRBD1. The CDR3 is made up of 15 amino acids. J was trimmed by 2 bases and V by 3 bases; bases with no gene match: 6. Germline values: CDR1 SEHNR, CDR2 FQNEAQ (reference sequence).

A few counts support this clone. The chain uses TRBV30 and TRBJ1-5; the D gene is possibly TRBD1 (5 bases). This CDR3 has 12 amino acids. Germline V CDR1 and CDR2: GTSNPN, SVGIG (reference sequence). V lost 0 bases and J lost 7, with 7 bases in between. CDR3 coding DNA: TGTGCCTGGAGTGTTCCAGGGCAGCCCCAGCATTTT. This gives the protein CAWSVPGQPQHF.

This clone was observed a handful of times. The J gene is TRBJ2-1, the V gene TRBV29-1; 10 nucleotides agree with TRBD1. CDR1 is SQVTM, CDR2 ANQGSEA, per germline. The CDR3 runs 15 residues. V dropped 6 bases and J dropped 4; count of bases not matched to a gene: 9. CDR3 sequence (DNA): TGCAGCGTCGTGGGGGACAGGGGAGAATACAATGAGCAGTTCTTC. Its protein product is CSVVGDRGEYNEQFF.

In its sample, this clone was seen a few times. The chain combines TRBV9 with TRBJ2-1; a possible D gene is TRBD1 (5 bases). In germline, CDR1 is SGDLS, CDR2 YYNGEE. V lost 0 bases to trimming and J lost 4 bases, with 11 bases between them. CDR3 length: 15 amino acids. The chain's CDR3 is CASSVGGAAYNEQFF. For the CDR3, the DNA is TGTGCCAGCAGCGTAGGTGGGGCGGCTTACAATGAGCAGTTCTTC.

This chain uses TRBV9 with TRBJ2-4; the D gene is possibly TRBD2 (7 bases). V was pared by 3 bases and J by 7 bases, with 17 bases between. Germline CDR1 is SGDLS and CDR2 is YYNGEE. The CDR3 has 15 residues. The CDR3, as DNA: TGTGCCAGCAGCGCAGGCGGGGGCGGATCGAACATTCAGTACTTC. Protein sequence: CASSAGGGGSNIQYF.

DNA for the CDR3: TGCGCCAGCAGCTTGACTAGCGGTATCACAGATACGCAGTATTTT. Protein product: CASSLTSGITDTQYF. V usage is TRBV5-1 and J usage is TRBJ2-3; 8 bases agree with TRBD2. Per the germline V gene, CDR1 is SGHRS and CDR2 is YFSETQ. Losses at the gene ends were 1 base for V and 2 bases for J; bases not matched to a gene: 3. CDR3 size: 15 residues.

This clone was observed a handful of times. The V gene is TRBV28, the J gene TRBJ2-7; D gene uncertain. The CDR3 runs 12 residues. Per the germline V gene, CDR1 is MDHEN and CDR2 is SYDVKM. Deletions cut 5 bases from V and 6 bases from J, with 11 bases between. CDR3 nucleotides: TGTGCCAGCAGTGACAAGTTTCGCGAGCAGTACTTC. This translates into CASSDKFREQYF.

The genes are TRBV18 and TRBJ2-7; 8 bases fit TRBD2. V trimming: 1 base; J trimming: 6 bases; junction bases outside the gene matches: 11. Germline-derived CDR1 and CDR2 are KGHSH and LQKENI. This CDR3 comprises 16 residues. CDR3 amino acids: CASSPRVDGLASEQYF. The CDR3 bases are TGTGCCAGCTCACCACGCGTTGATGGACTAGCATCCGAGCAGTACTTC.